These T cell receptor beta chains were read from a single sample in a study of blood T cell repertoires in COVID-19. Clones were read by immunoSEQ multiplex PCR, and TCRdb kept only the in-frame ones, dropping some. The table lists around 130,000 clones, approximately 90% of them singletons. What was sequenced was peripheral blood. The receptor source for this set is a woman aged 80 or older with acute or convalescent COVID-19. CDR3s include the opening cysteine and the closing phenylalanine or tryptophan. D genes are given only for firm matches. Clone size, where shown, is once, few, many, or a class for clones that have expanded.

length,V,J,size,D,CDR3,DNA
18,TRBV29-1,TRBJ1-1,once,TRBD1,CSVEDPATGGLINTEAFF,TGCAGCGTTGAAGATCCGGCGACAGGGGGCCTGATAAACACTGAAGCTTTCTTT
19,TRBV4-1,TRBJ1-4,-,TRBD1,CASSPRPSGGGNLLEKLFF,TGCGCCAGCAGCCCCCGTCCCTCAGGGGGCGGCAACCTGCTTGAAAAACTGTTTTTT
14,TRBV19,TRBJ1-3,-,-,CASFHTGSGNTIYF,TGTGCCAGTTTCCATACAGGGTCTGGAAACACCATATATTTT
14,TRBV5-1,TRBJ2-7,-,-,CASKSGGTGYEQYF,TGCGCCAGCAAGTCGGGGGGCACTGGGTACGAGCAGTACTTC
14,TRBV5-1,TRBJ1-2,-,-,CASSLEVGNYGYTF,TGCGCCAGCAGCTTGGAAGTGGGCAACTATGGCTACACCTTC
12,TRBV3-1/TRBV3-2,TRBJ1-5,-,-,CASSHKNQPQHF,TGTGCCAGCAGCCATAAAAATCAGCCCCAGCATTTT
16,TRBV6-4,TRBJ2-1,-,-,CASRPDSFRSYNEQFF,TGTGCCAGCAGACCTGACAGTTTTCGCTCCTACAATGAGCAGTTCTTC
17,TRBV24-1,TRBJ2-1,-,-,CATSDRTGGGSYNEQFF,TGTGCCACCAGTGATCGGACGGGGGGCGGCTCCTACAATGAGCAGTTCTTC
18,TRBV19,TRBJ1-2,-,TRBD1,CASRTLPGQGASDYGYTF,TGTGCCAGTAGGACTTTACCGGGACAGGGGGCGTCAGACTATGGCTACACCTTC
14,TRBV11-2,TRBJ2-6,-,-,CASSLAIGANVLTF,TGTGCCAGCAGCTTAGCCATTGGGGCCAACGTCCTGACTTTC